A single sample is the source of the 29 T cell receptor beta chains below, sequenced in a study of T cell responses to AZD1222 COVID-19 vaccine. TCRdb's table, derived via immunoSEQ multiplex PCR, lists solely in-frame clones and lacks some. The sample consists of 140,000 to 150,000 clones, roughly 92% of them appearing once. Sequenced material: peripheral blood, taken 28 days after the second AZD1222 dose. The receptors were gathered from an adult who received the AZD1222 COVID-19 vaccine.

This chain links TRBV14 with TRBJ1-2, with 7 bases identical to TRBD1. This CDR3 is 15 amino acids long. With V trimmed by 7 bases and J by 3 bases, 11 bases remained unmatched. Germline CDR1 is SGHDN and CDR2 is FVKESK. As DNA, the CDR3 is TGTGCCAGCAAAGCATTTACAGGGGAAGACTATGGCTACACCTTC. Its translation: CASKAFTGEDYGYTF.

The CDR3 is CASSGGRENTEAFF. CDR3 sequence (DNA): TGTGCCAGCAGTGGAGGTCGGGAGAACACTGAAGCTTTCTTT. The rearrangement uses TRBV25-1 and TRBJ1-1; D call uncertain. This CDR3 has 14 amino acids. Per the germline V gene, CDR1 is MGHDK and CDR2 is SYGVNS. V was cut by 4 bases and J by 1 base, with 10 bases left in between.

This chain joins TRBV28 and TRBJ1-3; D ambiguous. Germline CDR1 and CDR2: MDHEN and SYDVKM. The germline V and J ends were trimmed by 6 bases and 4 bases, with 13 bases remaining between them. The CDR3 runs 14 residues. The CDR3 region is CASRGAGSGNTIYF. The DNA for the CDR3 is TGTGCCAGCAGGGGAGCGGGGTCCGGAAACACCATATATTTT.

The chain has TRBV4-1 and TRBJ2-1; 10 nucleotides line up with TRBD2. The ends lost 6 bases at V and 1 base at J; junction bases unmatched: 6. The CDR3 is made up of 16 amino acids. CDR1 is MGHRA, CDR2 YSYEKL, per germline. This CDR3 reads CASRPTSGFSYNEQFF. The CDR3 DNA reads TGCGCCAGCAGACCGACTAGCGGGTTTTCCTACAATGAGCAGTTCTTC.

V and J are TRBV4-1 and TRBJ2-3; perhaps TRBD2 as D (7 bases). The CDR3 spans 16 residues. V was cut by 0 bases and J by 5 bases, with 15 bases left in between. Per the germline V gene, CDR1 is MGHRA and CDR2 is YSYEKL. The CDR3 DNA follows: TGCGCCAGCAGCCAAGATTACGGGGGGCTACAAGATACGCAGTATTTT. Amino acid sequence: CASSQDYGGLQDTQYF.

The J gene is TRBJ1-1, the V gene TRBV20-1, with D unclear. Germline V lookup: CDR1 DFQATT, CDR2 SNEGSKA (reference sequence). V lost 3 bases, J lost 0 bases, and 14 bases lay in between. CDR3 size: 15 residues. The DNA for the CDR3 is TGCAGTGCTAGTATCCACACAAGACTGAACACTGAAGCTTTCTTT. Translating it yields CSASIHTRLNTEAFF.

The gene calls are TRBV5-4 and TRBJ2-1, with D possibly being TRBD2 (5 bases). CDR1 is SGHNT, CDR2 YYREEE, per germline (reference sequence). The V end was cut by 4 bases, the J end by 4 bases, with 9 bases between. The CDR3 loop spans 13 amino acids. The CDR3 sequence is CASSIGGYNEQFF. The DNA for the CDR3 is TGTGCCAGCAGCATAGGAGGATACAATGAGCAGTTCTTC.

The chain carries TRBV4-2 and TRBJ2-3; D perhaps matches TRBD2 (5 bases). V gave up 4 bases and J gave up 4 bases, with 15 bases separating them. Germline CDR1 is LGHNA and CDR2 is YNFKEQ. This CDR3 spans 15 amino acids. The CDR3 DNA reads TGTGCCAGCAGCCGTTCGGGATCCCCGGCAGATACGCAGTATTTT. Residues: CASSRSGSPADTQYF.

The chain is built from TRBV4-3 and TRBJ2-7; D possibly corresponds to TRBD2 (6 bases). CDR1 is LGHNA and CDR2 is YSLEER in the germline V gene. The CDR3 runs 16 residues. Deletions cut 0 bases from V and 1 base from J, with 13 bases between. The DNA for the CDR3 is TGCGCCAGCAGCCAAGATCGGGGGACCCGATCCTACGAGCAGTACTTC. Amino acids: CASSQDRGTRSYEQYF.

This chain joins TRBV7-9 and TRBJ1-4, with TRBD1 matching 12 bases. The CDR3 consists of 15 residues. The J segment lost 8 bases and the V segment lost 5 bases, leaving 6 bases of the junction unmatched. Per the germline V gene, CDR1 is SEHNR and CDR2 is FQNEAQ (reference sequence). The CDR3 loop is CASSIGTGGEEKLFF. CDR3 nucleotides: TGTGCCAGCAGCATCGGGACAGGGGGCGAGGAAAAACTGTTTTTT.

The rearrangement uses TRBV7-6 and TRBJ1-4; D gene uncertain. CDR1 SGHVS and CDR2 FNYEAQ come from the germline V gene. With 2 bases removed from V and 4 bases from J, the gap between germline ends came to 8 bases. The CDR3 is 14 residues long. The CDR3 loop is CASSLRDYNEKLFF. The DNA for the CDR3 is TGTGCCAGCAGCTTAAGGGATTATAATGAAAAACTGTTTTTT.

The chain uses TRBV15 and TRBJ1-4; D gene ambiguous. CDR3 length: 16 residues. Deletions cut 3 bases from V and 0 bases from J, with 11 bases between. Germline CDR1 and CDR2: LNHNV and YYDKDF (reference sequence). The chain's CDR3 is CATSRLAGATNEKLFF. CDR3 in DNA: TGTGCCACCAGCAGGCTAGCAGGTGCAACTAATGAAAAACTGTTTTTT.

The sample holds a few counts of this clone. V and J are TRBV7-3 and TRBJ2-2, with TRBD2 matching over 11 bases. The V and J ends lost 5 bases and 2 bases, in that order; junction bases with no gene match: 7. The CDR3 is 17 residues long. Germline V lookup: CDR1 SGHTA, CDR2 FQGTGA. CDR3 sequence reads: CASSTGGLAVNTGELFF. The CDR3 coding sequence is TGTGCCAGCAGCACCGGGGGACTAGCGGTTAACACCGGGGAGCTGTTTTTT. Complete variable domain (other parts from reference TRBV7-3 and TRBJ2-2): GAGVSQTPSNKVTEKGKYVELRCDPISGHTALYWYRQSLGQGPEFLIYFQGTGAADDSGLPNDRFFAVRPEGSVSTLKIQRTERGDSAVYLCASSTGGLAVNTGELFFGEGSRLTVL.

The chain couples TRBV20-1 to TRBJ2-7, with D perhaps TRBD2 (5 bases). The CDR3 contains 14 residues. Per germline, CDR1 DFQATT and CDR2 SNEGSKA (reference sequence). V lost 3 bases and J 2 bases, leaving 14 bases between the germline ends. The CDR3 spells CSASSLEAPYEQYF. The CDR3 DNA follows: TGCAGTGCTAGTTCTCTGGAGGCACCCTACGAGCAGTACTTC.

The chain recombines TRBV10-2 with TRBJ2-7; D unclear. The CDR3 length is 14 residues. CDR1 WSHSY and CDR2 SAAADI come from the germline V gene. The CDR3 reads CAVLSSAVELEQYF. For the CDR3, the DNA is TGCGCGGTTTTAAGCAGCGCGGTCGAACTGGAGCAGTACTTC.

The chain joins TRBV5-4 to TRBJ1-1; 8 positions match TRBD1. Trimming at V came to 1 base and at J to 5 bases, leaving 7 bases not matched to a gene. Germline values: CDR1 SGHNT, CDR2 YYREEE (reference sequence). CDR3 size: 15 residues. DNA for the CDR3: TGTGCCAGCAGCTTGAATGCAGGGGGCGGAACTGAAGCTTTCTTT. Its translation is CASSLNAGGGTEAFF.

The chain is built from TRBV7-2 and TRBJ2-7, with TRBD2 identical over 7 bases. The trim removed 4 bases at V and 7 bases at J, leaving 19 bases unmatched. The CDR3 length is 17 residues. The germline gives CDR1 SGHTA, CDR2 FQGNSA. CDR3 region: CASSWKSALAEPPEQYF. CDR3 in DNA: TGTGCCAGCAGCTGGAAGAGTGCTCTAGCGGAACCCCCGGAGCAGTACTTC.

As concerns this clone: Other DNA variants within this sample encode the same CDR3. The gene calls are TRBV18 and TRBJ1-1; unclear D gene. CDR1 and CDR2 from the germline V gene are KGHSH and LQKENI. V was clipped by 3 bases and J by 1 base, with 9 bases between them. The length of the CDR3 is 14 residues. The CDR3 is CASSPRTGNTEAFF. Written as DNA, the CDR3 is TGTGCCAGCTCACCCCGGACGGGGAACACTGAAGCTTTCTTT.

The genes are TRBV9 and TRBJ1-6; the D gene is possibly TRBD1 (6 bases). V gave up 3 bases and J gave up 6 bases, with 19 bases separating them. This CDR3 region has 17 residues. The V gene's germline CDR1 is SGDLS and CDR2 YYNGEE. As DNA, the CDR3 is TGTGCCAGCAGCGCTTCCAGGGGCCTTTTATCTAATTCACCCCTCCACTTT. This gives the protein CASSASRGLLSNSPLHF.

This rearrangement joins TRBV2 to TRBJ1-6; TRBD1 matches 7 bases. Germline V gives CDR1 SNHLY, CDR2 FYNNEI. Trimming at V came to 8 bases and at J to 7 bases, leaving 5 bases not matched to a gene. The CDR3 totals 13 residues. The CDR3, as DNA: TGTGCCAGCGTCCCGGGACAGAATTCACCCCTCCACTTT. This sequence encodes CASVPGQNSPLHF.

The J gene is TRBJ1-2, the V gene TRBV16, with TRBD1 matching over 8 bases. This CDR3 contains 15 residues. Unmatched junction bases numbered 7, after V lost 0 bases and J lost 7 bases. Germline CDR1 is KGHSY and CDR2 is FQNENV. The CDR3 spells CASSQSTRGRLGYTF. CDR3 bases: TGTGCCAGCAGCCAATCTACCAGGGGGCGGCTTGGCTACACCTTC.

The V gene is TRBV7-2, the J gene TRBJ2-1; no firm D call. The CDR3 contains 14 residues. V was pared by 2 bases and J by 4 bases, with 9 bases between. Germline values: CDR1 SGHTA, CDR2 FQGNSA. The CDR3 sequence is CASSLLIVYNEQFF. CDR3 bases: TGTGCCAGCAGCTTACTAATAGTGTACAATGAGCAGTTCTTC.

V gene TRBV27 combines with J gene TRBJ2-1, with a possible D match to TRBD2 (6 bases). The CDR3 contains 15 residues. Per the germline V gene, CDR1 is MNHEY and CDR2 is SMNVEV (reference sequence). V lost 5 bases and J lost 0, with 11 bases in between. CDR3 protein: CASSELAISYNEQFF. The CDR3 coding sequence is TGTGCCAGCAGTGAACTAGCCATCTCCTACAATGAGCAGTTCTTC.

This chain links TRBV20-1 with TRBJ1-2; no definite D call. Germline-derived CDR1 and CDR2 are DFQATT and SNEGSKA (reference sequence). The CDR3 spans 11 residues. Between the trimmed V and J ends, which lost 5 bases and 8 bases, there was a span of 12 bases. CDR3 in amino acids: CSAGQRVGYTF. The CDR3 nucleotides read TGCAGTGCTGGGCAACGGGTCGGCTACACCTTC.

The rearrangement uses TRBV7-9 and TRBJ1-1, with 9 nucleotides matching TRBD1. Germline V gene lookup returns CDR1 SEHNR and CDR2 FQNEAQ (reference sequence). CDR3 length: 15 amino acids. With 5 bases clipped from V and 3 bases from J, the junction kept 7 bases outside the gene matches. The CDR3 is CASSAGRTGDTEAFF. In DNA form, the CDR3 reads TGTGCCAGCAGCGCGGGCCGGACAGGGGACACTGAAGCTTTCTTT.

The chain is built from TRBV9 and TRBJ2-7, with D hard to call. The CDR3 is 18 amino acids. The ends were cut back, 0 bases at V and 2 bases at J, with 21 bases in the middle. CDR1 is SGDLS, CDR2 YYNGEE, per germline. CDR3 nucleotide sequence: TGTGCCAGCAGCGTAGGAGGAGAGAGAGGCCGGAACCCCTACGAGCAGTACTTC. Its protein is CASSVGGERGRNPYEQYF.

The chain couples TRBV29-1 to TRBJ1-2; 9 bases align to TRBD1. This CDR3 contains 13 residues. The germline CDR1 and CDR2 sequences are SQVTM and ANQGSEA. The J segment lost 6 bases and the V segment lost 6 bases, leaving 8 bases of the junction unmatched. The CDR3 sequence: CSVMGDRVNGYTF. The CDR3 DNA reads TGCAGCGTCATGGGGGACAGGGTAAATGGCTACACCTTC.

The chain couples TRBV11-1 to TRBJ1-6; a possible D gene is TRBD1 (5 bases). This CDR3 is 14 amino acids long. Per the germline V gene, CDR1 is SGHAT and CDR2 is FQDESV (reference sequence). With 5 bases removed from V and 7 bases from J, the gap between germline ends came to 12 bases. In DNA form, the CDR3 reads TGTGCCAGCAGCGTAGGGGCAGCCAATTCACCCCTCCACTTT. It is translated as CASSVGAANSPLHF.

The J gene is TRBJ1-2, the V gene TRBV4-1; 7 bases agree with TRBD1. J was trimmed by 9 bases and V by 3 bases; bases with no gene match: 10. The germline V gene encodes CDR1 MGHRA and CDR2 YSYEKL. The CDR3 is 14 residues long. CDR3 in amino acids: CASSQLSTGLSYTF. CDR3 bases: TGCGCCAGCAGCCAGCTGTCGACAGGGCTTAGCTACACCTTC.